One and the same sample provided the 26 T cell receptor beta chains below, sequenced in a study of cytomegalovirus exposure and HLA in healthy donors (dated by TCRdb to 2015 to 2018). Library creation used the immunoSEQ multiplex PCR assay. A mixture of 60 forward primers for TCR Vbeta segments and 13 reverse primers for TCR Jbeta segments was used in the multiplex PCR. TCRdb stores this immuneACCESS table with in-frame sequences only. Part of the clones is absent; in the studies checked, under half of the shortfall reflects unresolved V genes, and no reason is known for the rest. The sample profile shows over 150,000 clones; approximately 75% of them were found once. The top ten constitute 4.5% to 5.5% of the sample. Sample: PBMCs. Receptors originate from a man aged 25 to 45 in good health and CMV-seropositive.

The chain couples TRBV19 to TRBJ1-6; unclear D gene. Between the trimmed V and J ends, which lost 4 bases and 8 bases, there was a span of 12 bases. Germline V gene lookup returns CDR1 LNHDA and CDR2 SQIVND (reference sequence). The CDR3 length is 14 residues. The CDR3 reads CASSRRETDSPLHF. For the CDR3, the DNA is TGTGCCAGTAGTAGACGGGAGACGGATTCACCCCTCCACTTT.

The J gene is TRBJ1-2, the V gene TRBV28; the D is unclear. Germline V gives CDR1 MDHEN, CDR2 SYDVKM. Trimming took 4 bases from V and 4 from J, leaving 7 bases between them. This CDR3 comprises 12 residues. The chain's CDR3 is CASSYRLYGYTF. Written as DNA, the CDR3 is TGTGCCAGCAGTTATAGACTCTATGGCTACACCTTC.

A few counts support this clone. CDR3 DNA: TGTGCCAGCACCATGGAGGGGTCTGGGGCCAACGTCCTGACTTTC. It yields the protein CASTMEGSGANVLTF. The rearrangement links TRBV7-9 to TRBJ2-6, with D possibly being TRBD2 (6 bases). Trimming cost V 7 bases and J 1 base, with 11 bases left between them. Per germline, CDR1 SEHNR and CDR2 FQNEAQ (reference sequence). The CDR3 totals 15 residues.

This clone was observed a few times. The rearrangement links TRBV5-4 to TRBJ2-2; no reliable D call. V was clipped by 4 bases and J by 5 bases, with 6 bases between them. The CDR3 is made up of 12 amino acids. Germline values: CDR1 SGHNT, CDR2 YYREEE (reference sequence). CDR3 residues: CASSTTTGELFF. CDR3 in DNA: TGTGCCAGCAGCACTACGACCGGGGAGCTGTTTTTT.

The chain employs TRBV2 and TRBJ1-2; D unclear. V was clipped by 6 bases and J by 4 bases, with 9 bases between them. CDR1 and CDR2 from the germline V gene are SNHLY and FYNNEI. There are 12 residues in the CDR3. CDR3 protein: CASSRGPYGYTF. CDR3 nucleotide sequence: TGTGCCAGCAGCCGCGGGCCCTATGGCTACACCTTC.

The V and J genes are TRBV5-5 and TRBJ2-7; 8 nucleotides line up with TRBD1. The germline V gene has CDR1 SGHKS and CDR2 YYEKEE (reference sequence). Trimming removed 4 bases from V and 1 base from J; junction bases left unmatched: 10. The CDR3 spans 16 residues. The CDR3 loop reads CASSDRTDRGSYEQYF. Written as DNA, the CDR3 is TGTGCCAGCAGCGATCGGACTGACAGGGGATCCTACGAGCAGTACTTC.

The count of this clone is one. This rearrangement joins TRBV6-1 to TRBJ1-5; 8 nucleotides align to TRBD1. This CDR3 has 15 amino acids. Germline lookup yields CDR1 MNHNS and CDR2 SASEGT. The V segment lost 4 bases and the J segment 5 bases; nucleotides outside the gene matches: 7. The CDR3 spells CASSVWTGSHQPQHF. CDR3 sequence (DNA): TGTGCCAGCAGTGTATGGACAGGGTCTCATCAGCCCCAGCATTTT.

The rearrangement joins TRBV19 to TRBJ2-7; D remains ambiguous. Germline CDR1 reads LNHDA; CDR2 reads SQIVND (reference sequence). The CDR3 runs to 14 residues. V lost 0 bases and J 1 base, leaving 7 bases between the germline ends. The CDR3 nucleotides are TGTGCCAGTAGTATAGATGCAGGTTCCTACGAGCAGTACTTC. Translating it yields CASSIDAGSYEQYF. Complete variable domain (other parts from reference TRBV19 and TRBJ2-7): DGGITQSPKYLFRKEGQNVTLSCEQNLNHDAMYWYRQDPGQGLRLIYYSQIVNDFQKGDIAEGYSVSREKKESFPLTVTSAQKNPTAFYLCASSIDAGSYEQYFGPGTRLTVT.

This clone was observed a handful of times. This sequence joins TRBV21-1 and TRBJ2-1; the table's D call, TRBD1, has no DNA check behind it. TRBV21-1 is an annotated pseudogene. The CDR3 is 19 amino acids. The CDR3 DNA is TGTGCCAGCAGCAAAAAAAGGGGGTCGACAGGGATCTCCTACAATGAGCAGTTCTTC. This codes for CASSKKRGSTGISYNEQFF.

This chain links TRBV5-1 with TRBJ1-3; D gene ambiguous. V was pared by 3 bases and J by 0 bases, with 10 bases between. The CDR3 extends over 15 amino acids. CDR1 is SGHRS and CDR2 is YFSETQ in the germline V gene. DNA for the CDR3: TGCGCCAGCAGCTCCGGGGTGAGCTCTGGAAACACCATATATTTT. As protein: CASSSGVSSGNTIYF. Combining the CDR3 with reference TRBV5-1 and TRBJ1-3 gives the whole variable domain KAGVTQTPRYLIKTRGQQVTLSCSPISGHRSVSWYQQTPGQGLQFLFEYFSETQRNKGNFPGRFSGRQFSNSRSEMNVSTLELGDSALYLCASSSGVSSGNTIYFGEGSWLTVV.

This clone was counted a single time. The chain joins TRBV28 to TRBJ1-1; perhaps TRBD1 as D (5 bases). V lost 3 bases, J lost 4 bases, and 9 bases lay in between. CDR3 length equals 13 residues. In germline, CDR1 is MDHEN, CDR2 SYDVKM. The CDR3 region has the DNA TGTGCCAGCAGTTTTCAGGGAAGCACTGAAGCTTTCTTT. This codes for CASSFQGSTEAFF.

The chain has TRBV7-3 and TRBJ2-5; 7 nucleotides agree with TRBD2. The V and J ends lost 5 bases and 9 bases, in that order; junction bases with no gene match: 12. CDR1 SGHTA and CDR2 FQGTGA come from the germline V gene. This CDR3 region has 14 residues. CDR3 protein: CASSQLGEGAAQYF. The CDR3 DNA is TGTGCCAGCAGCCAGTTGGGGGAGGGCGCGGCCCAGTACTTC. The full variable domain, with the rest looked up from reference TRBV7-3 and TRBJ2-5, is GAGVSQTPSNKVTEKGKYVELRCDPISGHTALYWYRQSLGQGPEFLIYFQGTGAADDSGLPNDRFFAVRPEGSVSTLKIQRTERGDSAVYLCASSQLGEGAAQYFGPGTRLLVL.

This chain connects TRBV19 to TRBJ2-2; 13 bases are a match to TRBD2. CDR1 LNHDA and CDR2 SQIVND come from the germline V gene (reference sequence). V lost 5 bases to trimming and J lost 6 bases; unmatched junction nucleotides: 6. This CDR3 comprises 16 residues. The CDR3 spells CASSWTSGSYAGELFF. In nucleotides, the CDR3 is TGTGCCAGTAGTTGGACTAGCGGGAGTTACGCCGGGGAGCTGTTTTTT.

The gene calls are TRBV19 and TRBJ2-3; 11 nucleotides agree with TRBD2. Trimming took 3 bases from V and 5 from J; bases not matched to a gene: 7. Germline V lookup: CDR1 LNHDA, CDR2 SQIVND (reference sequence). The CDR3 is 16 amino acids. CDR3 amino acids: CASSITASGGLDTQYF. The CDR3 DNA follows: TGTGCCAGTAGTATTACGGCTAGCGGGGGGCTAGATACGCAGTATTTT.

This clone appeared a single time. The rearrangement uses TRBV4-1 and TRBJ1-2, with 9 bases that match TRBD1. V lost 0 bases and J lost 8; bases outside the gene matches: 4. The CDR3 loop spans 14 amino acids. CDR1 is MGHRA, CDR2 YSYEKL, per germline. The CDR3 DNA reads TGCGCCAGCAGCCAAGAAACAGGGGGCCGCGGCTACACCTTC. As protein: CASSQETGGRGYTF.

CDR3 coding DNA: TGCGCCAGCAGCGAAGGGACTACAGTCACAGATACGCAGTATTTT. Protein sequence: CASSEGTTVTDTQYF. The V gene is TRBV5-1, the J gene TRBJ2-3, with 7 bases matching TRBD2. With 4 bases clipped from V and 2 bases from J, the junction kept 7 bases outside the gene matches. Germline V gene sequence: CDR1 SGHRS, CDR2 YFSETQ. The CDR3 consists of 15 residues.

This chain connects TRBV9 to TRBJ2-7; TRBD1 is a possible D gene (6 bases). The germline V gene has CDR1 SGDLS and CDR2 YYNGEE. The ends were cut back, 2 bases at V and 5 bases at J, with 17 bases in the middle. This CDR3 comprises 15 residues. This CDR3 reads CASSVLPQGPDEQYF. The CDR3 bases are TGTGCCAGCAGCGTCCTCCCACAGGGTCCCGACGAGCAGTACTTC. Full variable domain (missing parts from reference TRBV9 and TRBJ2-7): DSGVTQTPKHLITATGQRVTLRCSPRSGDLSVYWYQQSLDQGLQFLIQYYNGEERAKGNILERFSAQQFPDLHSELNLSSLELGDSALYFCASSVLPQGPDEQYFGPGTRLTVT.

The genes are TRBV18 and TRBJ2-7, with a tentative D call TRBD2 (6 bases). Per the germline V gene, CDR1 is KGHSH and CDR2 is LQKENI. This CDR3 has 15 residues. The ends were cut back, 6 bases at V and 0 bases at J, with 15 bases in the middle. This CDR3 is CASSARGRVSYEQYF. CDR3 nucleotides: TGTGCCAGCTCCGCCCGGGGGAGAGTCTCCTACGAGCAGTACTTC. Full variable domain (remainder filled in from reference TRBV18 and TRBJ2-7): NAGVMQNPRHLVRRRGQEARLRCSPMKGHSHVYWYRQLPEEGLKFMVYLQKENIIDESGMPKERFSAEFPKEGPSILRIQQVVRGDSAAYFCASSARGRVSYEQYFGPGTRLTVT.

In nucleotides, the CDR3 is TGTGCCAGCAGAAGATACAGTGAGTCCTACGAGCAGTACTTC. It codes for CASRRYSESYEQYF. This chain uses TRBV6-5 with TRBJ2-7; D gene unclear. Germline V CDR1 and CDR2: MNHEY, SVGAGI. The CDR3 extends over 14 amino acids. The V and J ends lost 6 bases and 1 base respectively, with 13 bases between them.

This chain connects TRBV9 to TRBJ2-7, with D possibly TRBD2 on 6 matching bases. Trimming took off 4 bases at V and 2 bases at J, with 13 bases between the two ends. This CDR3 region has 14 residues. CDR1 and CDR2 from the germline V gene are SGDLS and YYNGEE. CDR3 nucleotide sequence: TGTGCCAGCAGCACACATAGCGGCACCTACGAGCAGTACTTC. The encoded protein is CASSTHSGTYEQYF.

The chain couples TRBV7-9 to TRBJ2-5, with TRBD2 identical over 13 bases. The assigned J gene may be wrong: the sequence end matches TRBJ2-7 better. Per germline, CDR1 SEHNR and CDR2 FQNEAQ (reference sequence). The CDR3 loop spans 17 amino acids. In DNA form, the CDR3 reads TGTGCCAGCAGCCCGGGGACTAGCGGGACGAGGACCTACGAGCAGTACTTC. This encodes CASSPGTSGTRTYEQYF.

The chain has TRBV18 and TRBJ2-7, with 11 bases fitting TRBD2. CDR1 is KGHSH, CDR2 LQKENI, per germline. The trim removed 1 base at V and 4 bases at J, leaving 3 bases unmatched. The CDR3 covers 15 residues. CDR3 region: CASSPQTSGGYEQYF. CDR3 bases: TGTGCCAGCTCACCACAAACTAGCGGGGGATACGAGCAGTACTTC.

The rearrangement links TRBV7-9 to TRBJ2-5; D gene ambiguous. TRBJ2-7 explains the end of the DNA better; the J call may be wrong. This CDR3 has 14 amino acids. CDR1 and CDR2 from the germline V gene are SEHNR and FQNEAQ (reference sequence). As DNA, the CDR3 is TGTGCCAGCAGCTTCGTTTACGACCTAGGCGAGCAGTACTTC. It specifies CASSFVYDLGEQYF.

The sample holds a few counts of this clone. The rearrangement uses TRBV7-2 and TRBJ2-5; 8 bases agree with TRBD2. The CDR3 runs 16 residues. V was clipped by 1 base and J by 2 bases; unmatched bases: 6. Germline CDR1 SGHTA, CDR2 FQGNSA. This CDR3 reads CASSLVGAGGQETQYF. CDR3 nucleotide sequence: TGTGCCAGCAGCTTAGTTGGTGCGGGGGGTCAAGAGACCCAGTACTTC.

The V call is TRBV30, the J call TRBJ1-2; 9 bases match TRBD1. The CDR3 has 16 residues. V trimming: 4 bases; J trimming: 0 bases; junction bases outside the gene matches: 9. Germline V gives CDR1 GTSNPN, CDR2 SVGIG (reference sequence). CDR3 bases: TGTGCCTGGAACTTTTTGAGGACAGGGGCTAACTATGGCTACACCTTC. It specifies CAWNFLRTGANYGYTF. Using reference TRBV30 and TRBJ1-2 for the parts outside the CDR3, the full variable domain is SQTIHQWPATLVQPVGSPLSLECTVEGTSNPNLYWYRQAAGRGLQLLFYSVGIGQISSEVPQNLSASRPQDRQFILSSKKLLLSDSGFYLCAWNFLRTGANYGYTFGSGTRLTVV.

The V gene is TRBV6-4, the J gene TRBJ2-2; a weak D match, TRBD1 (5 bases). Trimming took 8 bases from V and 0 from J, leaving 10 bases between them. Germline V gene data show CDR1 as MRHNA and CDR2 as SNTAGT. The CDR3 has 14 amino acids. CDR3 sequence (DNA): TGTGCCAGCGCAACAGGACCGAACACCGGGGAGCTGTTTTTT. This encodes CASATGPNTGELFF.